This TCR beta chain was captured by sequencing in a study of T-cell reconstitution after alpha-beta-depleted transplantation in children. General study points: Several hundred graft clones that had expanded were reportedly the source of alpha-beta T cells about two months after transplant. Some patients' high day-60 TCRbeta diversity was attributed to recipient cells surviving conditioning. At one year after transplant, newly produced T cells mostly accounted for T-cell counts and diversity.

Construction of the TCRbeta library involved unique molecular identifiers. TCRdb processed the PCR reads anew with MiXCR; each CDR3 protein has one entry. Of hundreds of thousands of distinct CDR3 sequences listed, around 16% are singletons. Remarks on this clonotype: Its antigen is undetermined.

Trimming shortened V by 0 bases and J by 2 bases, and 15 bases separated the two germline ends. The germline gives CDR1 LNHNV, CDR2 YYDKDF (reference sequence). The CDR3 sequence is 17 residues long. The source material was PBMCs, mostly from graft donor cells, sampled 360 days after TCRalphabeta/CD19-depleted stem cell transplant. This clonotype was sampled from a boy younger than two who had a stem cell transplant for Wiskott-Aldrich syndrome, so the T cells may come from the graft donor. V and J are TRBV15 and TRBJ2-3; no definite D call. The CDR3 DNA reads TGTGCCACCAGCAGAGATTATGACACAGAGATCACAGATACGCAGTATTTT. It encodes CATSRDYDTEITDTQYF.